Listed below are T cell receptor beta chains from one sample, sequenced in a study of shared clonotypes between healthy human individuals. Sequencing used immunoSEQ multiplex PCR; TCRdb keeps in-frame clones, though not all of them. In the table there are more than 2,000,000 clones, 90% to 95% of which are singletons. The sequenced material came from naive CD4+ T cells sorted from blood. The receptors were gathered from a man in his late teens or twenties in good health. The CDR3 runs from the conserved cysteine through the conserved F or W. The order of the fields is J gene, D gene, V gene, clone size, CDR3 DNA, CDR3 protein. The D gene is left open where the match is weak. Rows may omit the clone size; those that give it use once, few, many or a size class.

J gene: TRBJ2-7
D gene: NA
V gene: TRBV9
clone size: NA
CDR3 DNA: TGTGCCAGCAGCCCCCAGCGGGTATCCTCCTACGAGCAGTACTTC
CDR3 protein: CASSPQRVSSYEQYF

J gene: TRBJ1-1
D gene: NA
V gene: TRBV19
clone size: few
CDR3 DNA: TGTGCCAGTAGGGTCCCCTCTGAAGCTTTCTTT
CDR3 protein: CASRVPSEAFF

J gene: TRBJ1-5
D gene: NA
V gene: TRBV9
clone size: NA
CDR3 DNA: TGTGCCAGCAGCATCGGGACACTGAATCAGCCCCAGCATTTT
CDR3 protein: CASSIGTLNQPQHF

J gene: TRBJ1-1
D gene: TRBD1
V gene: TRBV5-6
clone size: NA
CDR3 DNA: TGTGCCAGCATCCAGGACAGGGTTCCAACTGAAGCTTTCTTT
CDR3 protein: CASIQDRVPTEAFF

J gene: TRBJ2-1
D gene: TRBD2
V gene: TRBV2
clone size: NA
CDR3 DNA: TGTGCCAGTCTAGCGGGAGTATCATACAATGAGCAGTTCTTC
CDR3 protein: CASLAGVSYNEQFF

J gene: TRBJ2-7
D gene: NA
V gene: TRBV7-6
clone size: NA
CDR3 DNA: TGTGCCAGCAGCTTGGGAGCCGAGTACGAGCAGTACTTC
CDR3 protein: CASSLGAEYEQYF

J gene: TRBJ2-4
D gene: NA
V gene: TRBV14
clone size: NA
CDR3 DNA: TGTGCCAGCAGCCCGAGGGCCGGGGACATTCAGTACTTC
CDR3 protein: CASSPRAGDIQYF

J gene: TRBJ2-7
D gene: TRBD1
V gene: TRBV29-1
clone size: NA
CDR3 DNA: TGCAGCGTCCAGTACCGGGACAGGGCAGACTTC
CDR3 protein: CSVQYRDRADF

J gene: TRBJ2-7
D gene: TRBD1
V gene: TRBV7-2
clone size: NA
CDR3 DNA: TGTGCCAGCAGCTTAGGACAGGGTGGCTACGAGCAGTACTTC
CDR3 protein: CASSLGQGGYEQYF

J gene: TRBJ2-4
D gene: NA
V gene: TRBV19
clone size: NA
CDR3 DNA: TGTGCCAGTGGACAGCTTGGGACGTCAAACATTCAGTACTTC
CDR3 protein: CASGQLGTSNIQYF

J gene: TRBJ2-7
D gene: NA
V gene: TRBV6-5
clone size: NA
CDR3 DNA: TGTGCCAGCAGCCGGGCCGATCGCGAGCAGTACTTC
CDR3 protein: CASSRADREQYF

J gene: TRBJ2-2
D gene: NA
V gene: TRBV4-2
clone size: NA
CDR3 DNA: TGTGCCAGCAGCCAAGAGGCGACTCAGAACGCCGGGGAGCTGTTTTTT
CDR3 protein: CASSQEATQNAGELFF

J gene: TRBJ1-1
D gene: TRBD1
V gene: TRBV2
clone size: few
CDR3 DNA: TGTGCCAGCAGTCAGGGGGGGAACACTGAAGCTTTCTTT
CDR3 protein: CASSQGGNTEAFF

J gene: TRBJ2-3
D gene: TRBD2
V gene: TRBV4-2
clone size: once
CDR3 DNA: TGTGCCAGCAGCCAAGCTAGCGGCCGCACAGATACGCAGTATTTT
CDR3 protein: CASSQASGRTDTQYF

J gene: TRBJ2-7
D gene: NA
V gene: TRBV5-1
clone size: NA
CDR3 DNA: TGCGCCAGCAGCCGTGACTCCTACGAGCAGTACTTC
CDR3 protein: CASSRDSYEQYF

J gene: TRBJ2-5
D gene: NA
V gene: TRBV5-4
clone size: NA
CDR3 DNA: TGTGCCAGCAGCCGGGAATATCAAGAGACCCAGTACTTC
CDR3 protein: CASSREYQETQYF

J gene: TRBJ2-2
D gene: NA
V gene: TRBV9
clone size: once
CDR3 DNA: TGTGCCAGCAGCATATTAACCGGGGAGCTGTTTTTT
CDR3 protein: CASSILTGELFF

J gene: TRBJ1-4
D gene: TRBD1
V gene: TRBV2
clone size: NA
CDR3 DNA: TGTGCCAGCAGTGAAATACAGGGGGGAGAACTGTTTTTT
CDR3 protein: CASSEIQGGELFF

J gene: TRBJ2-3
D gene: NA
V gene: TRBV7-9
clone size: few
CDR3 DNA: TGTGCCAGCAGCCCCCCCACAGATACGCAGTATTTT
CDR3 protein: CASSPPTDTQYF

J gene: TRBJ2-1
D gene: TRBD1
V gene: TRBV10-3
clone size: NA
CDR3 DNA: TGTGCCATCAATACAGGGGCGGTGGGAAATGAGCAGTTCTTC
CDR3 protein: CAINTGAVGNEQFF

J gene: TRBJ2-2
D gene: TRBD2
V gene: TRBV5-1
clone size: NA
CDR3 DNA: TGCGCCAGCAGCCCGCGGGTAGCGGGGGTCGCCGGGGAGCTGTTTTTT
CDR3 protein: CASSPRVAGVAGELFF

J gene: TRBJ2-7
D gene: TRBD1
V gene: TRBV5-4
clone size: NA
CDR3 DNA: TGTGCCAGCAGCTTGGGCCCCTGGGACAGAGACTACGAGCAGTACTTC
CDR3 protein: CASSLGPWDRDYEQYF

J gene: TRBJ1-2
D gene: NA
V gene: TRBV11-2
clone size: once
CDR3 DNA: TGTGCCAGCAGCCCCGGGGCCATATCTAACTATGGCTACACCTTC
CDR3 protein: CASSPGAISNYGYTF

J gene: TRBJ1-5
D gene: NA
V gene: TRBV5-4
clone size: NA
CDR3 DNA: TGTGCCAGCAGCTTGGGTTCCGGTCAGCCCCAGCATTTT
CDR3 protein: CASSLGSGQPQHF

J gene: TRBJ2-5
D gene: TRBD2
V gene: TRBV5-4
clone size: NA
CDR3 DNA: TGTGCCAGCAGCTTGACTAGCGGGGGGCCCGAGGAGACCCAGTACTTC
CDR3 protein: CASSLTSGGPEETQYF

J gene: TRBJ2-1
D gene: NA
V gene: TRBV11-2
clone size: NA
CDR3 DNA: TGTGCCAGCAGCTCCATTTCCGGAGGGACCACCTACAATGAGCAGTTCTTC
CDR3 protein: CASSSISGGTTYNEQFF

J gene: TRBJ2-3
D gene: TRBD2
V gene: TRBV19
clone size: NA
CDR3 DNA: TGTGCCAGTAGTACTAGCGGGGGAAGCACAGATACGCAGTATTTT
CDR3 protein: CASSTSGGSTDTQYF

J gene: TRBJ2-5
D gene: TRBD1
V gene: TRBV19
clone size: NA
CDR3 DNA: TGTGCCAGTAGTTGGACAGGGTCTGGAGAGACCCAGTACTTC
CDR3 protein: CASSWTGSGETQYF

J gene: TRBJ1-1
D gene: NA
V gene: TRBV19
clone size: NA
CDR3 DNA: TGTGCCAGTAGAACTACAGGGAACACTGAAGCTTTCTTT
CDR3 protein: CASRTTGNTEAFF

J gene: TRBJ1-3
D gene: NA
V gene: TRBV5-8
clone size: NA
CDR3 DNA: TGTGCCAGCAGCCGACAGACACCGGGAGGAAACACCATATATTTT
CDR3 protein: CASSRQTPGGNTIYF

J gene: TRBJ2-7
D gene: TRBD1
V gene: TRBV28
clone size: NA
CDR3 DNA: TGTGCCAGCAGTTTATTGGCCAGGGGGAGCGACGAGCAGTACTTC
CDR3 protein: CASSLLARGSDEQYF

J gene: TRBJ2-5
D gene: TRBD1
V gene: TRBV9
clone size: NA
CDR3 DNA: TGTGCCAGCAGCATGTACACCGGGACAGGGTTCGAGACCCAGTACTTC
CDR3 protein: CASSMYTGTGFETQYF

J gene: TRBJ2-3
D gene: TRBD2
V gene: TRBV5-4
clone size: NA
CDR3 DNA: TGTGCCAGCAGCCCTAGTACTAGCGGGAGCAGCGTGGCTACGCAGTATTTT
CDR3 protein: CASSPSTSGSSVATQYF

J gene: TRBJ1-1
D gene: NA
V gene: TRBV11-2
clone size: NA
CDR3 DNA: TGTGCCAGCAGCCGTGGGGGGGGGCGCATGGCTGAAGCTTTCTTT
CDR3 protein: CASSRGGGRMAEAFF

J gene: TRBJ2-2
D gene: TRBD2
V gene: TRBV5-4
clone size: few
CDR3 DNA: TGTGCCAGCAGCTCAGGACTAGCGGGAATCACCGGGGAGCTGTTTTTT
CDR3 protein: CASSSGLAGITGELFF

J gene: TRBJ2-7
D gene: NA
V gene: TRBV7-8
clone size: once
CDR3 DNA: TGTGCCAGCAGCTTCGGACCGATCTACGAGCAGTACTTC
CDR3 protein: CASSFGPIYEQYF

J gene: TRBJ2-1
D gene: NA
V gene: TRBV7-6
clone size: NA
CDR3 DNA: TGTGCCAGCAGCTCGGGGACTTCCTTATCCTACAATGAGCAGTTCTTC
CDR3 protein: CASSSGTSLSYNEQFF

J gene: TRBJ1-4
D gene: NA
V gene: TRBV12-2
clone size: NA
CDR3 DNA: TGTGCAAGTCGCCCGTCGGCCCTGCGAGAAAAACTGTTTTTT
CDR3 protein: CASRPSALREKLFF

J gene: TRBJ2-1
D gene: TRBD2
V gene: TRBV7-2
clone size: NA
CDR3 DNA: TGTGCCAGCAGCTTGATGCGGGTGTCTAGCGGAGTTGGGAATGAGCAGTTCTTC
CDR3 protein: CASSLMRVSSGVGNEQFF

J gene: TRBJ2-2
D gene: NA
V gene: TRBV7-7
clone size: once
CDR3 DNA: TGTGCTAGCAGCTTAGGGGTGTCCGGGGAGCTGTTTTTT
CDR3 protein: CASSLGVSGELFF

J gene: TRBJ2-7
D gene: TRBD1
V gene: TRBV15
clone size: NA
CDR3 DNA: TGTGCCACCAGCAGAGAGGGACAGGGGTCCTACGAGCAGTACTTC
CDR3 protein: CATSREGQGSYEQYF

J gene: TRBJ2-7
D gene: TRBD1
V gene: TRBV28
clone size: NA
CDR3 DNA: TGTGCCAGCAGTTCCCAGGGACAGGGGTGGTACGAGCAGTACTTC
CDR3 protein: CASSSQGQGWYEQYF

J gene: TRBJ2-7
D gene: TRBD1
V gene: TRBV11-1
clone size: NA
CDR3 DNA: TGTGCCAGCAGCTTTCTGACAGGGGGGAGCGAGCAGTACTTC
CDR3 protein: CASSFLTGGSEQYF

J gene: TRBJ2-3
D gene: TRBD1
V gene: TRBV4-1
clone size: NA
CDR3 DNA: TGCGCCAGCAGCCAAATTACAGGGGAGTCAGATACGCAGTATTTT
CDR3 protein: CASSQITGESDTQYF

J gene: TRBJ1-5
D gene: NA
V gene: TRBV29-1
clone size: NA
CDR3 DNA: TGCAGCGTTGTGCCAGGTCATAGCAATCAGCCCCAGCATTTT
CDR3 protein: CSVVPGHSNQPQHF

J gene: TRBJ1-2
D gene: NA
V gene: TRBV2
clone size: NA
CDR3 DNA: TGTGCCAGCGGGGCCGTAGGCTATGGCTACACCTTC
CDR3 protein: CASGAVGYGYTF

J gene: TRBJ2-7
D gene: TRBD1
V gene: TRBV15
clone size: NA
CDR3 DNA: TGTGCCACCAGCATTGGACAGGAACCCTCCTACGAGCAGTACTTC
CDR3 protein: CATSIGQEPSYEQYF

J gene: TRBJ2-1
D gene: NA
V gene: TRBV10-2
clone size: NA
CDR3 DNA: TGCGCCAGCAGTGGATACTCCTACAATGAGCAGTTCTTC
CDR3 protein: CASSGYSYNEQFF

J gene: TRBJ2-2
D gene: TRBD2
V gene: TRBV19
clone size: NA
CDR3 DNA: TGTGCCAGTAGTATAGGGAGGATAGCGGGTTGGACCGGGGAGCTGTTTTTT
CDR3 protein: CASSIGRIAGWTGELFF

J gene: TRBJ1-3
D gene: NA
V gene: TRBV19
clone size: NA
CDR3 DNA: TGTGCCAGCATGCGAGGTGCAGGATGGGGAAACACCATATATTTT
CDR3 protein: CASMRGAGWGNTIYF

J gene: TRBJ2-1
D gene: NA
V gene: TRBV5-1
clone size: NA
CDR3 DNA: TGCGCCAGCAAACGGGATAACAATGAGCAGTTCTTC
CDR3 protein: CASKRDNNEQFF

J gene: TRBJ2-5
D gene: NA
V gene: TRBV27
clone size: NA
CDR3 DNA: TGTGCCAGCAGGCCCCCCGGAGGCGGAGAGACCCAGTACTTC
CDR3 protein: CASRPPGGGETQYF

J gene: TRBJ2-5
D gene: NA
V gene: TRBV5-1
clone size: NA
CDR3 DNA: TGCGCCAGCGGGATGTTCCAAGAGACCCAGTACTTC
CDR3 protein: CASGMFQETQYF